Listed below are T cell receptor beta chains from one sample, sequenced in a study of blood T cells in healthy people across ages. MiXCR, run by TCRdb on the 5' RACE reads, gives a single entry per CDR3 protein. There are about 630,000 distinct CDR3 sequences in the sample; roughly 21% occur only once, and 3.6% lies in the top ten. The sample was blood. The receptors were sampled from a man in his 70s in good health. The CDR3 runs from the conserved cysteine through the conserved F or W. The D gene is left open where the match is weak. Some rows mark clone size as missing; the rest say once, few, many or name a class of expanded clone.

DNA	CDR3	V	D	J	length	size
TGTGCCAGCAGCTTACCTTCTACAGGGGAAGAGACCCAGTACTTC	CASSLPSTGEETQYF	TRBV7-8	TRBD1	TRBJ2-5	15	many
TGTGCCAGCAAACCCGGACAGGACATTCAGTACTTC	CASKPGQDIQYF	TRBV28	TRBD1	TRBJ2-4	12	few
TGTGCCAGCAACCTAGCGGGAGACTCAGATACGCAGTATTTT	CASNLAGDSDTQYF	TRBV2	TRBD2	TRBJ2-3	14	few
TGCGCCAGCAGGTCCGGGGACAATGCCTATGGCTACACCTTC	CASRSGDNAYGYTF	TRBV5-1	NA	TRBJ1-2	14	few
TGTGCCAGCTCACCACGGACTAGCGACCAAGAGACCCAGTACTTC	CASSPRTSDQETQYF	TRBV18	TRBD2	TRBJ2-5	15	NA
TGTGCCAGCAGTTCCCGGGACAGGAGGGGTGAAAAACTGTTTTTT	CASSSRDRRGEKLFF	TRBV28	TRBD1	TRBJ1-4	15	NA
TGTGTCAGCAGGGGACAGGGGGGTGAAAAACTGTTTTTT	CVSRGQGGEKLFF	TRBV28	TRBD1	TRBJ1-4	13	NA
TGTGCCAGCAGCTTAGCTCTAGCGGGAGTCAATGAGCAGTTCTTC	CASSLALAGVNEQFF	TRBV7-3	TRBD2	TRBJ2-1	15	many
TGCAGTGCTAGAGATAGATCGAGCGGGGGAGCGAACACCGGGGAGCTGTTTTTT	CSARDRSSGGANTGELFF	TRBV20-1	TRBD2	TRBJ2-2	18	few
TGCAGTGCTAGAGCAGGCTCCACTGAAGCTTTCTTT	CSARAGSTEAFF	TRBV20-1	NA	TRBJ1-1	12	NA
TGTGCCAGCAGCTTTCGGAGACTGGGCGCGAATGAGCAGTTCTTC	CASSFRRLGANEQFF	TRBV5-6	NA	TRBJ2-1	15	once
TGCGCCAGCAGCCCGGACCTTGTGAGGGCAGACGGGGAGCTGTTTTTT	CASSPDLVRADGELFF	TRBV5-1	NA	TRBJ2-2	16	NA
TGCGCCAGCAGCCAAGATAATTTGGCGGAACTAGCCAAAAACATTCAGTACTTC	CASSQDNLAELAKNIQYF	TRBV4-3	NA	TRBJ2-4	18	NA
TGTGCCAGCAGCTTCGGGACACCCGGATATGGCTACACCTTC	CASSFGTPGYGYTF	TRBV7-9	NA	TRBJ1-2	14	NA
TGCGCCAGCAGCTTTTCGGGACAGGCAGACTACGAGCAGTACTTC	CASSFSGQADYEQYF	TRBV5-1	TRBD1	TRBJ2-7	15	few
TGTGCCAGCAGTAAGGCAGGGAGAGGCACTAATGAAAAACTGTTTTTT	CASSKAGRGTNEKLFF	TRBV6-1	NA	TRBJ1-4	16	once
TGCGCCAGCAGCCAAGAATACGCCCGACAAGAGACCCAGTACTTC	CASSQEYARQETQYF	TRBV4-3	NA	TRBJ2-5	15	few
TGTGCCATCAGTGGGACTGGCATTAGCAGGAATGAGCAGTTCTTC	CAISGTGISRNEQFF	TRBV10-3	NA	TRBJ2-1	15	few
TGCAGCGTTGCGACAGCGACTAGCACAGATACGCAGTATTTT	CSVATATSTDTQYF	TRBV29-1	NA	TRBJ2-3	14	few
TGCAGTGCTAGGGAGAGTTATGGCTGCACCTTC	CSARESYGCTF	TRBV20-1	NA	TRBJ1-2	11	NA
TGTGCCAGCAGTCTCCCTCGGGCGGGCACCGGGGAGCTGTTTTTT	CASSLPRAGTGELFF	TRBV6-6	NA	TRBJ2-2	15	few
TGTGCCAGCAGCCCGGTAGGGGCCAACGTCCTGACTTTC	CASSPVGANVLTF	TRBV7-9	NA	TRBJ2-6	13	few
TGCAGTGCTGGTGACAGGGGGAATAGTCAGCCCCAGCATTTT	CSAGDRGNSQPQHF	TRBV20-1	TRBD1	TRBJ1-5	14	NA
TGCAGTGCTACGGGGACGGGAGGAGCCGGGGAGCTGTTTTTT	CSATGTGGAGELFF	TRBV20-1	TRBD2	TRBJ2-2	14	NA
TGCAGTGCTAGATCCCCGGGACGCACAGATACGCAGTATTTT	CSARSPGRTDTQYF	TRBV20-1	NA	TRBJ2-3	14	few
TGTGCCGGCCGGACTAGACAACGCTACGAGCAGTACTTC	CAGRTRQRYEQYF	TRBV21-1	NA	TRBJ2-7	13	NA
TGTGCCAGCACCAACGGTTACCAAGAGACCCAGTACTTC	CASTNGYQETQYF	TRBV28	NA	TRBJ2-5	13	many
TGCGCCAGCAGCTTAGGGACAGGGGGAGACAATGAGCAGTTCTTC	CASSLGTGGDNEQFF	TRBV5-1	TRBD1	TRBJ2-1	15	NA
TGTGCCATCAGTGAGTCCCGGGGGTCCTACAATGAGCAGTTCTTC	CAISESRGSYNEQFF	TRBV10-3	NA	TRBJ2-1	15	few
TGTGCCAGCAGTCGGGACGTGTCCAATTCACCCCTCCACTTT	CASSRDVSNSPLHF	TRBV28	NA	TRBJ1-6	14	NA
TGTGCCAGCAATCTCCAGGGCAATTCACCCCTCCACTTT	CASNLQGNSPLHF	TRBV2	NA	TRBJ1-6	13	NA
TGTGCCAGCTCACCAACCACACAGCAAGAGACCCAGTACTTC	CASSPTTQQETQYF	TRBV18	NA	TRBJ2-5	14	NA
TGTGCCAGCAGCTTAGGCACTCGACAGGGATATACTGAAGCTTTCTTT	CASSLGTRQGYTEAFF	TRBV11-2	TRBD1	TRBJ1-1	16	NA
TGTGCCAGCAGCTCCTCGGGACAGCTCTATTCACCCCTCCACTTT	CASSSSGQLYSPLHF	TRBV7-9	TRBD1	TRBJ1-6	15	NA
TGTGCCAGCAACGGACCAAACTATGGCTACACCTTC	CASNGPNYGYTF	TRBV28	NA	TRBJ1-2	12	NA
TGTGCCAGCTCACTTAATAAACAGGGGTCGAATGAAAAACTGTTTTTT	CASSLNKQGSNEKLFF	TRBV18	TRBD1	TRBJ1-4	16	NA
TGTGCCTGGAGTGCCTCTCAGGGGGTCACCCTCCACTTT	CAWSASQGVTLHF	TRBV30	TRBD1	TRBJ1-6	13	NA
TGTGCCAGCAGCACTAGCGGGATCCCTTCGTATGAGCAGTTCTTC	CASSTSGIPSYEQFF	TRBV7-2	TRBD2	TRBJ2-1	15	NA
TGTGCCAGCAGTTACGTCGCCTTCGAGCAGTACTTC	CASSYVAFEQYF	TRBV6-2/TRBV6-3	NA	TRBJ2-7	12	few
TGCAGTGCTAGGTTGTCCCGAGAGACCCAGTACTTC	CSARLSRETQYF	TRBV20-1	NA	TRBJ2-5	12	few
TGTGCCAGCTCACCAGGGACAGGGGGCGACTATGGCTACACCTTC	CASSPGTGGDYGYTF	TRBV18	TRBD1	TRBJ1-2	15	NA
TGCGCCAGCAGCCCAGACGGGGGGTTCGGCACAGATACGCAGTATTTT	CASSPDGGFGTDTQYF	TRBV5-1	TRBD2	TRBJ2-3	16	NA
TGTGCCAGCAGCTTAGGGAGACAGGGGGCTCAAGAGACCCAGTACTTC	CASSLGRQGAQETQYF	TRBV7-2	TRBD1	TRBJ2-5	16	NA
TGCAGTGCGTCCCGTCCGGGGTACTCTGGGGCCAACGTCCTGACTTTC	CSASRPGYSGANVLTF	TRBV20-1	NA	TRBJ2-6	16	many
TGCAGCGGAAGACAGTTTAGCTCCTACAATGAGCAGTTCTTC	CSGRQFSSYNEQFF	TRBV29-1	NA	TRBJ2-1	14	many
TGCAGTGCTAGAGGACGCCGGGGTTCTAGTGAACGGCAGTTCTTC	CSARGRRGSSERQFF	TRBV20-1	NA	TRBJ2-1	15	few